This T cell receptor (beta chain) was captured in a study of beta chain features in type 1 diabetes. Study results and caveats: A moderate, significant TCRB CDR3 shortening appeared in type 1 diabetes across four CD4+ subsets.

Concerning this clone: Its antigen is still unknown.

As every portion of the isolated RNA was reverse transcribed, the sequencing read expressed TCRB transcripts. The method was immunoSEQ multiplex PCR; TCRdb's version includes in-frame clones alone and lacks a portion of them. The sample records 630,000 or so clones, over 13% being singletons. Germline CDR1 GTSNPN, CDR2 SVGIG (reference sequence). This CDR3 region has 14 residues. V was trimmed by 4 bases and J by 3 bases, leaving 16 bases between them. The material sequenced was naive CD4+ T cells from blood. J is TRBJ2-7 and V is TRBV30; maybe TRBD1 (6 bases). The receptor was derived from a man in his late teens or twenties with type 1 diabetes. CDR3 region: CAWTLRGHFYEQYF. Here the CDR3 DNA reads TGTGCCTGGACCCTAAGGGGACACTTCTACGAGCAGTACTTC.